This T cell receptor (beta chain) was identified in a study of CD8 T cells in ankylosing spondylitis. Study findings and constraints: A motif in TCR beta, a set of 8 or 9 highly homologous variants, appeared characteristic of ankylosing spondylitis blood. As reported, disease-linked clones showed significant enrichment in matched ankylosing spondylitis synovial fluid.

This CDR3 contains 16 residues. Per germline, CDR1 SGHRS and CDR2 YFSETQ. V lost 2 bases to trimming and J lost 8 bases, with 17 bases between them. This clonotype showed up many times. The antigen remains undetermined. TCRdb redid the calling of the 5' RACE reads with MiXCR, one entry per CDR3 protein. The sample contains fewer than 550,000 distinct CDR3 sequences, about 5.2% of which appear only once. The sample consisted of blood, either unsorted or a sorted T cell fraction (not recorded which). This sequence joins TRBV5-1 and TRBJ1-6, with D possibly TRBD1 on 6 matching bases. This clonotype was sampled from a male donor with ankylosing spondylitis. This CDR3 is CASSFPGHGIDSPLHF. The CDR3 bases are TGCGCCAGCAGCTTCCCGGGACACGGGATCGATTCACCCCTCCACTTT.